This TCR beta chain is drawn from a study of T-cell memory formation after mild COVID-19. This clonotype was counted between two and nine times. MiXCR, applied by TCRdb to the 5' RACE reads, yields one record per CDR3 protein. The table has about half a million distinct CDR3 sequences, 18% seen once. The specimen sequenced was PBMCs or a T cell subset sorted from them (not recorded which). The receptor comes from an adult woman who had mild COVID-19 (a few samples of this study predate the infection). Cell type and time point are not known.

Written as DNA, the CDR3 is TGCAGCGTTGAATTACTAGCGGGAGTGCATGAGCAGTTCTTC. Protein product: CSVELLAGVHEQFF. This chain connects TRBV29-1 to TRBJ2-1; 11 nucleotides align to TRBD2. This CDR3 region has 14 residues. J lost 8 bases, V lost 2 bases, and 5 bases had no gene match. Germline CDR1 reads SQVTM; CDR2 reads ANQGSEA.